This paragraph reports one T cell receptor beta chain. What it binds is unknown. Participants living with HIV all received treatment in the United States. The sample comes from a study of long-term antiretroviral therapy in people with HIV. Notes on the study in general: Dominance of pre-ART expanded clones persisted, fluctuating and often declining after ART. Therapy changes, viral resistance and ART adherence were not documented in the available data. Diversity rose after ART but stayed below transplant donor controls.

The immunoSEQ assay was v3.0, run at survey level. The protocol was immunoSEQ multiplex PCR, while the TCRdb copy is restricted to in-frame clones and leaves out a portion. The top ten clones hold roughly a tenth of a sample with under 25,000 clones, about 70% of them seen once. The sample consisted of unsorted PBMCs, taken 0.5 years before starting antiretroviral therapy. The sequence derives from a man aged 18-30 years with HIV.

Here the CDR3 DNA reads TGTGCCAGCAAAGACAGCATTGAAGCTTTCTTT. Amino acid sequence: CASKDSIEAFF. The rearrangement joins TRBV2 to TRBJ1-1; weak D call: TRBD1 (5 bases). Trimming removed 7 bases from V and 7 bases from J, with 10 bases in between. The CDR3 covers 11 residues. Germline CDR1 is SNHLY and CDR2 is FYNNEI.